This T cell receptor beta chain originates from a study of post-analysis software for immune sequencing data. Unique molecular identifiers were present in the TCR beta cDNA libraries. MiXCR, run by TCRdb on the PCR reads, gives a single entry per CDR3 protein. Counted here are fewer than 700,000 distinct CDR3 sequences, around 44% occurring once; the ten biggest clones make up 1.5% to 2%. The sequence derives from a girl aged 10 to 17 with multiple sclerosis. Sequencing was done on a sample of blood.

CDR3 region: CASSDQGHGAPDTQYF. The CDR3 DNA follows: TGTGCCAGCAGCGACCAGGGACACGGGGCCCCAGATACGCAGTATTTT. The chain links TRBV9 to TRBJ2-3, with a weak D call TRBD1 (6 bases). Deletions cut 3 bases from V and 4 bases from J, with 18 bases between. The germline V gene has CDR1 SGDLS and CDR2 YYNGEE. The CDR3 has 16 residues.